These 19 T cell receptor beta chains originate from one sample sequenced in a study of blood T cell repertoires in COVID-19. TCRdb's table, derived via immunoSEQ multiplex PCR, lists solely in-frame clones and lacks some. Among around 70,000 clones listed, about nine tenths were seen once. The sequenced sample was peripheral blood. The receptors here all came from a man aged 45-65 years with acute or convalescent COVID-19.

This chain uses TRBV5-6 with TRBJ2-7, with 9 bases identical to TRBD1. With 4 bases clipped from V and 8 bases from J, the junction kept 10 bases outside the gene matches. Germline CDR1 and CDR2: SGHDT and YYEEEE. The CDR3 sequence is 14 residues long. The CDR3 sequence is CASSPGTGSRQQYF. Written as DNA, the CDR3 is TGTGCCAGCAGCCCCGGGACAGGGTCCCGCCAGCAGTACTTC.

The gene calls are TRBV24-1 and TRBJ2-5; 8 nucleotides match TRBD2. With V trimmed by 4 bases and J by 5 bases, 23 bases remained unmatched. Germline CDR1 reads KGHDR; CDR2 reads SFDVKD. This CDR3 is 20 amino acids long. The CDR3 DNA reads as TGTGCCACCAGTGACCCGCTTTCCCCCGCGGGAGGTGGGGCTCGGGAGACCCAGTACTTC. Residues: CATSDPLSPAGGGARETQYF.

The genes are TRBV6-2 or TRBV6-3 and TRBJ2-2; 8 bases line up with TRBD2. With 6 bases clipped from V and 3 bases from J, the junction kept 18 bases outside the gene matches. CDR3 length: 19 amino acids. Per the germline V gene, CDR1 is MNHEY and CDR2 is SVGEGT. Here the CDR3 DNA reads TGTGCCAGCAGCCCCCGGATTAGCTCGCGGGGGGTATACACCGGGGAGCTGTTTTTT. Translation gives CASSPRISSRGVYTGELFF.

The chain recombines TRBV6-5 with TRBJ2-2; D is perhaps TRBD1 (6 bases). This CDR3 region has 14 residues. Trimming removed 7 bases from V and 5 bases from J, with 14 bases in between. Germline CDR1 reads MNHEY; CDR2 reads SVGAGI. CDR3 residues: CASTLRGTTGELFF. The CDR3 coding sequence is TGTGCCAGCACCCTCAGGGGAACTACCGGGGAGCTGTTTTTT.

The rearrangement uses TRBV11-2 and TRBJ2-5; 7 bases map to TRBD1. Germline lookup yields CDR1 SGHAT and CDR2 FQNNGV. V was pared by 2 bases and J by 5 bases, with 2 bases of the junction left unmatched. The CDR3 loop spans 13 amino acids. The CDR3 here is CASSLRDSETQYF. The DNA for the CDR3 is TGTGCCAGCAGCTTACGGGACAGTGAGACCCAGTACTTC. Drawing the rest from reference TRBV11-2 and TRBJ2-5, the complete variable domain is EAGVAQSPRYKIIEKRQSVAFWCNPISGHATLYWYQQILGQGPKLLIQFQNNGVVDDSQLPKDRFSAERLKGVDSTLKIQPAKLEDSAVYLCASSLRDSETQYFGPGTRLLVL.

The chain links TRBV7-2 to TRBJ1-2; D gene unclear. Germline CDR1 reads SGHTA; CDR2 reads FQGNSA. The CDR3 is made up of 13 amino acids. Between the trimmed V and J ends, which lost 5 bases and 6 bases, there was a span of 13 bases. CDR3 residues: CASSHSSKDGYTF. The CDR3 nucleotides are TGTGCCAGCAGCCATAGCAGCAAGGATGGCTACACCTTC.

The V and J genes are TRBV3-1 (or the pseudogene TRBV3-2) and TRBJ2-5, with D possibly being TRBD2 (6 bases). The V gene lost 4 bases and the J gene lost 0 bases, with 12 bases spanning the gap. Germline-derived CDR1 and CDR2 are LGHDT and YNNKEL (reference sequence). The CDR3 loop spans 15 amino acids. The CDR3 region has the DNA TGTGCCAGCAGCCCGTTCGGGGACTACCAAGAGACCCAGTACTTC. Its protein product is CASSPFGDYQETQYF.

The chain is built from TRBV27 and TRBJ2-1; perhaps TRBD2 as D (5 bases). The V gene's germline CDR1 is MNHEY and CDR2 SMNVEV (reference sequence). V lost 3 bases to trimming and J lost 8 bases, with 11 bases between them. The CDR3 contains 13 residues. CDR3 coding DNA: TGTGCCAGCAGTTTGAACGGGGTGGATGAGCAGTTCTTC. It is translated as CASSLNGVDEQFF.

This chain connects TRBV24-1 to TRBJ2-2; TRBD1 matches at 7 bases. The length of the CDR3 is 14 residues. Trimming cost V 8 bases and J 5 bases; bases outside gene matches: 7. The germline V gene has CDR1 KGHDR and CDR2 SFDVKD. The CDR3 is CATKATGRTGELFF. CDR3 coding DNA: TGTGCCACCAAGGCGACAGGGCGAACCGGGGAGCTGTTTTTT.

The chain carries TRBV18 and TRBJ2-2, with TRBD1 matching over 10 bases. V lost 6 bases, J lost 4 bases, and 5 bases stayed unmatched. The CDR3 has 15 residues. Germline V gene sequence: CDR1 KGHSH, CDR2 LQKENI. This CDR3 is CASSDRGQGTGELFF. The DNA of the CDR3 is TGTGCCAGCTCTGACAGGGGGCAAGGCACCGGGGAGCTGTTTTTT.

The V call is TRBV5-5, the J call TRBJ2-5; 15 bases agree with TRBD2. Germline V gene sequence: CDR1 SGHKS, CDR2 YYEKEE (reference sequence). V dropped 4 bases and J dropped 5; count of bases not matched to a gene: 9. The CDR3 covers 17 residues. In DNA form, the CDR3 reads TGTGCCAGCAGCCTCGGACTAGCGGGAGGGCCATTGGAGACCCAGTACTTC. As protein: CASSLGLAGGPLETQYF.

This clone has just one count. The chain recombines TRBV5-8 with TRBJ1-5; D is undetermined. From germline, CDR1 is SGHTS and CDR2 YDEGEE. The CDR3 covers 17 residues. Trimming took off 5 bases at V and 0 bases at J, with 18 bases between the two ends. The CDR3 DNA sequence: TGTGCCAGCAGTGCCGTGGGAGCCACAGATAGCAATCAGCCCCAGCATTTT. This gives the protein CASSAVGATDSNQPQHF.

This clone was seen only once. The rearrangement joins TRBV28 to TRBJ2-2; the match to TRBD1 covers 7 bases. Germline V lookup: CDR1 MDHEN, CDR2 SYDVKM. The ends lost 4 bases at V and 8 bases at J; junction bases unmatched: 1. CDR3 length: 12 residues. The CDR3 sequence is CASSSDRGELFF. The CDR3, as DNA: TGTGCCAGCAGTTCGGACAGGGGGGAGCTGTTTTTT.

The chain combines TRBV7-3 with TRBJ1-3; D is ambiguous. V shed 5 bases and J shed 1 base, with 6 bases lying between them. Germline V CDR1 and CDR2: SGHTA, FQGTGA. CDR3 size: 13 residues. CDR3 DNA: TGTGCCAGCAGCCCACAATCTGGAAACACCATATATTTT. Translating gives CASSPQSGNTIYF.

This rearrangement joins TRBV5-1 to TRBJ2-7; 9 bases are a match to TRBD1. Trimming at V came to 4 bases and at J to 3 bases, leaving 2 bases not matched to a gene. Germline-derived CDR1 and CDR2 are SGHRS and YFSETQ. There are 13 residues in the CDR3. The CDR3 reads CASSRTGDYEQYF. CDR3 DNA: TGCGCCAGCAGCCGGACAGGGGACTACGAGCAGTACTTC. Looking up the rest from reference TRBV5-1 and TRBJ2-7 gives the full variable domain: KAGVTQTPRYLIKTRGQQVTLSCSPISGHRSVSWYQQTPGQGLQFLFEYFSETQRNKGNFPGRFSGRQFSNSRSEMNVSTLELGDSALYLCASSRTGDYEQYFGPGTRLTVT.

J is TRBJ1-4 and V is TRBV18; D is possibly TRBD1 (5 bases). The CDR3 has 14 amino acids. The germline CDR1 and CDR2 sequences are KGHSH and LQKENI. Trimming took off 0 bases at V and 4 bases at J, with 6 bases between the two ends. This CDR3 reads CASSPPGGNEKLFF. In nucleotides, the CDR3 is TGTGCCAGCTCACCACCCGGGGGTAATGAAAAACTGTTTTTT. Full variable domain (remainder filled in from reference TRBV18 and TRBJ1-4): NAGVMQNPRHLVRRRGQEARLRCSPMKGHSHVYWYRQLPEEGLKFMVYLQKENIIDESGMPKERFSAEFPKEGPSILRIQQVVRGDSAAYFCASSPPGGNEKLFFGSGTQLSVL.

The chain is built from TRBV5-1 and TRBJ1-2; perhaps TRBD1 as D (6 bases). CDR3 length: 14 amino acids. Trimming cost V 2 bases and J 5 bases, with 13 bases left between them. Per germline, CDR1 SGHRS and CDR2 YFSETQ. As DNA, the CDR3 is TGCGCCAGCAGCTTCCGCGACAGGTCATATGGCTACACCTTC. It yields the protein CASSFRDRSYGYTF.

The chain uses TRBV4-1 and TRBJ1-1, with 10 bases aligning to TRBD1. Trimming cost V 3 bases and J 5 bases; bases outside gene matches: 9. The CDR3 spans 16 residues. CDR1 MGHRA and CDR2 YSYEKL come from the germline V gene. The CDR3 coding sequence is TGCGCCAGCAGCCAGGGCAGGACAGGGGGAGGTACTGAAGCTTTCTTT. This sequence encodes CASSQGRTGGGTEAFF.

The rearrangement joins TRBV19 to TRBJ2-4, with 9 bases aligning to TRBD1. This CDR3 has 14 amino acids. Unmatched junction bases numbered 6, after V lost 6 bases and J lost 6 bases. The germline CDR1 and CDR2 sequences are LNHDA and SQIVND (reference sequence). The CDR3 DNA sequence: TGTGCCAGTAGGGACAGGGGCAATGTAAACATTCAGTACTTC. As protein: CASRDRGNVNIQYF. Full variable domain (missing parts from reference TRBV19 and TRBJ2-4): DGGITQSPKYLFRKEGQNVTLSCEQNLNHDAMYWYRQDPGQGLRLIYYSQIVNDFQKGDIAEGYSVSREKKESFPLTVTSAQKNPTAFYLCASRDRGNVNIQYFGAGTRLSVL.